These 30 T cell receptor beta chains were all obtained from the same sample, sequenced in a study of PD-1 blockade in mismatch repair-deficient tumors. The protocol was immunoSEQ multiplex PCR, while the TCRdb copy is restricted to in-frame clones and leaves out a portion. Among about 120,000 clones listed, 70% to 80% were seen once. The material sequenced was peripheral blood, taken 60 weeks after starting pembrolizumab. The receptors shown here come from an adult with mismatch repair-deficient cancer.

The chain carries TRBV20-1 and TRBJ1-2; no reliable D call. CDR3 length: 11 residues. From germline, CDR1 is DFQATT and CDR2 SNEGSKA (reference sequence). V lost 6 bases, J lost 8 bases, and 13 bases lay in between. The CDR3 nucleotides are TGCAGTGCGGAGAGAGGGCAAGGCTACACCTTC. Translating gives CSAERGQGYTF.

The chain couples TRBV30 to TRBJ1-2; D remains ambiguous. V dropped 8 bases and J dropped 8 bases, with 27 bases sitting between them. From germline, CDR1 is GTSNPN and CDR2 SVGIG (reference sequence). The CDR3 totals 15 residues. The CDR3 sequence is CAGTLWEPGLEGYTF. CDR3 coding DNA: TGTGCCGGAACCCTATGGGAGCCCGGGCTCGAGGGCTACACCTTC.

This clone was observed a few times. One junction end disagrees with the germline gene, perhaps due to a read error. The chain is built from TRBV5-6 and TRBJ1-4; D is possibly TRBD1 (6 bases). The CDR3 loop spans 12 amino acids. CDR1 is SGHDT, CDR2 YYEEEE, per germline. The CDR3 sequence: CASSLGLGQILF. The CDR3 nucleotides are TGTGCCAGCAGCTTGGGACTAGGACAGATCCTTTTT.

The V call is TRBV18, the J call TRBJ1-1; D is possibly TRBD1 (6 bases). Germline assignment: CDR1 KGHSH and CDR2 LQKENI. The CDR3 has 14 residues. V lost 3 bases and J 1 base, leaving 9 bases between the germline ends. CDR3: CASSPSGQNTEAFF. For the CDR3, the DNA is TGTGCCAGCTCACCTTCGGGACAGAACACTGAAGCTTTCTTT.

The chain joins TRBV7-2 to TRBJ2-1; 8 nucleotides agree with TRBD2. V lost 4 bases to trimming and J lost 2 bases; unmatched junction nucleotides: 4. Germline CDR1 SGHTA, CDR2 FQGNSA. This CDR3 spans 15 amino acids. This chain's CDR3 is CASSSISGTYNEQFF. CDR3 bases: TGTGCCAGCAGCTCGATTAGCGGGACCTACAATGAGCAGTTCTTC.

The CDR3: CASSLSHAGAYEQYF. CDR3 nucleotides: TGTGCCAGCAGTTTATCCCACGCCGGTGCCTACGAGCAGTACTTC. This chain connects TRBV27 to TRBJ2-7; D ambiguous. The CDR3 sequence is 15 residues long. Trimming took off 0 bases at V and 2 bases at J, with 11 bases between the two ends. The germline V gene has CDR1 MNHEY and CDR2 SMNVEV (reference sequence).

The gene calls are TRBV28 and TRBJ2-1; TRBD1 matches 9 bases. V was clipped by 6 bases and J by 2 bases; unmatched bases: 8. Germline lookup yields CDR1 MDHEN and CDR2 SYDVKM. This CDR3 spans 16 amino acids. The CDR3 nucleotides are TGTGCCAGCAGGGGGGGGGACAGGGCGGCCTACAATGAGCAGTTCTTC. Protein product: CASRGGDRAAYNEQFF.

The chain employs TRBV6-4 and TRBJ2-1; D remains ambiguous. This CDR3 spans 15 amino acids. V was clipped by 0 bases and J by 0 bases, with 6 bases between them. Germline V gene data show CDR1 as MRHNA and CDR2 as SNTAGT. The CDR3 sequence is CASSDSGDSYNEQFF. CDR3 DNA sequence: TGTGCCAGCAGTGACTCAGGCGACTCCTACAATGAGCAGTTCTTC.

This chain joins TRBV18 and TRBJ2-5; perhaps TRBD1 as D (6 bases). Trimming shortened V by 8 bases and J by 2 bases, and 12 bases separated the two germline ends. Germline loops: CDR1 KGHSH, CDR2 LQKENI. The CDR3 is 13 residues long. The CDR3, as DNA: TGTGCCAGCACCAGACAGGTTCAAGAGACCCAGTACTTC. Encoded protein: CASTRQVQETQYF.

CDR3 sequence: CASRISTGTGANQPQHF. CDR3 DNA sequence: TGTGCCAGTAGGATCTCCACCGGGACAGGAGCCAATCAGCCCCAGCATTTT. This chain links TRBV19 with TRBJ1-5; 8 nucleotides align to TRBD1. Unmatched junction bases numbered 13, after V lost 6 bases and J lost 3 bases. The CDR3 runs 17 residues. CDR1 LNHDA and CDR2 SQIVND come from the germline V gene (reference sequence).

The chain recombines TRBV2 with TRBJ1-2; D ambiguous. The CDR3 runs to 12 residues. V was clipped by 7 bases and J by 5 bases, with 11 bases between them. Germline V gene lookup returns CDR1 SNHLY and CDR2 FYNNEI. CDR3 sequence (DNA): TGTGCCAGCATTGAGTTAGAGTATGGCTACACCTTC. Its translation: CASIELEYGYTF.

The gene calls are TRBV15 and TRBJ1-5, with 9 bases identical to TRBD1. The germline gives CDR1 LNHNV, CDR2 YYDKDF (reference sequence). This CDR3 spans 15 amino acids. V gave up 5 bases and J gave up 2 bases; unmatched junction bases: 4. The CDR3 DNA reads as TGTGCCACCAGCGCCGGACAGGGGCGCAATCAGCCCCAGCATTTT. Amino acid sequence: CATSAGQGRNQPQHF.

As regards this clone: One junction end does not reproduce the germline sequence, and a read error may be involved. The chain has TRBV2 and TRBJ1-1; 9 bases are a match to TRBD1. Germline CDR1 reads SNHLY; CDR2 reads FYNNEI. This CDR3 has 14 residues. The CDR3 reads CASSEAGLGQGRPF. CDR3 sequence (DNA): TGTGCCAGCAGTGAAGCCGGGTTGGGACAGGGACGCCCGTTT.

The rearrangement joins TRBV5-8 to TRBJ2-5; the match to TRBD2 covers 14 bases. The CDR3 runs to 19 residues. Germline values: CDR1 SGHTS, CDR2 YDEGEE. The V and J ends lost 0 bases and 5 bases, in that order; junction bases with no gene match: 12. The CDR3 DNA follows: TGTGCCAGCAGCTTGGGACTAGCGGGAGGGCAGAAGTGGCAGGAGACCCAGTACTTC. It codes for CASSLGLAGGQKWQETQYF.

This clone was found once. V usage is TRBV2 and J usage is TRBJ1-4; D uncertain. Germline assignment: CDR1 SNHLY and CDR2 FYNNEI. V gave up 0 bases and J gave up 0 bases, with 5 bases separating them. The length of the CDR3 is 15 residues. CDR3 nucleotides: TGTGCCAGCAGTGAAGCGTTAGCAACTAATGAAAAACTGTTTTTT. Encoded protein: CASSEALATNEKLFF.

The chain recombines TRBV7-6 with TRBJ2-7, with 7 nucleotides matching TRBD2. This CDR3 contains 15 residues. Unmatched junction bases numbered 9, after V lost 1 base and J lost 6 bases. Germline CDR1 SGHVS, CDR2 FNYEAQ. CDR3 in amino acids: CASSLEAGVALEQYF. The CDR3 region has the DNA TGTGCCAGCAGCTTAGAGGCGGGAGTCGCTCTCGAGCAGTACTTC.

The genes are TRBV5-6 and TRBJ1-1, with D unclear. V lost 0 bases to trimming and J lost 6 bases, with 6 bases between them. The CDR3 consists of 12 residues. Germline V gene data show CDR1 as SGHDT and CDR2 as YYEEEE. The CDR3 DNA reads TGTGCCAGCAGCTTGGGAGTGGCTGAAGCTTTCTTT. Its protein product is CASSLGVAEAFF.

This sequence joins TRBV7-2 and TRBJ2-1; D unresolved. Trimming shortened V by 0 bases and J by 5 bases, and 5 bases separated the two germline ends. Germline V gene data show CDR1 as SGHTA and CDR2 as FQGNSA. The CDR3 spans 13 residues. The CDR3 loop is CASSLASNNEQFF. DNA of the CDR3: TGTGCCAGCAGCTTAGCTAGTAACAATGAGCAGTTCTTC.

This sequence joins TRBV7-3 and TRBJ2-7, with 9 bases matching TRBD2. Germline loops: CDR1 SGHTA, CDR2 FQGTGA. The CDR3 sequence is 15 residues long. Unmatched junction bases numbered 7, after V lost 2 bases and J lost 5 bases. CDR3 DNA sequence: TGTGCCAGCAGCTTACAAGCGGGAGGCCCCCACGAGCAGTACTTC. Translated, it gives CASSLQAGGPHEQYF.

V is TRBV7-8 and J is TRBJ1-2, with unresolved D. The CDR3 extends over 14 amino acids. V was pared by 1 base and J by 2 bases, with 8 bases between. In germline, CDR1 is SGHVS, CDR2 FQNEAQ. CDR3 nucleotides: TGTGCCAGCAGCTTAGATATAGCCAACTATGGCTACACCTTC. Its translation is CASSLDIANYGYTF.

CDR3 in amino acids: CASTPKTSGSYEQYF. As DNA, the CDR3 is TGTGCCAGCACCCCCAAAACTAGCGGGAGTTACGAGCAGTACTTC. V is TRBV6-6 and J is TRBJ2-7, with TRBD2 matching 11 bases. V was clipped by 7 bases and J by 4 bases; unmatched bases: 9. There are 15 residues in the CDR3. Per germline, CDR1 MNHNY and CDR2 SVGAGI (reference sequence).

This chain links TRBV27 with TRBJ2-2, with TRBD1 identical over 8 bases. Germline V gives CDR1 MNHEY, CDR2 SMNVEV (reference sequence). The V and J ends lost 5 bases and 6 bases, in that order; junction bases with no gene match: 5. The CDR3 loop spans 14 amino acids. The CDR3 DNA follows: TGTGCCAGCAGTCGGTACAGGGGGGCCGGGGAGCTGTTTTTT. As protein: CASSRYRGAGELFF.

J is TRBJ2-3 and V is TRBV19; tentative D call: TRBD2 (6 bases). In germline, CDR1 is LNHDA, CDR2 SQIVND (reference sequence). V dropped 7 bases and J dropped 4 bases, with 15 bases sitting between them. The CDR3 length is 14 residues. In DNA form, the CDR3 reads TGTGCCAGTACGCCTGGGGGGTTACCAGATACGCAGTATTTT. Translated, it gives CASTPGGLPDTQYF.

This sequence joins TRBV7-9 and TRBJ1-2, with 7 bases matching TRBD1. Germline CDR1 and CDR2: SEHNR and FQNEAQ (reference sequence). The CDR3 runs to 18 residues. V was clipped by 4 bases and J by 7 bases; unmatched bases: 21. CDR3 amino acids: CASSSPGAGTARGIGYTF. The DNA for the CDR3 is TGTGCCAGCAGCTCCCCAGGTGCCGGGACAGCTAGAGGGATTGGCTACACCTTC.

The rearrangement links TRBV6-5 to TRBJ2-7, with D perhaps matching TRBD2 (5 bases). Germline V CDR1 and CDR2: MNHEY, SVGAGI. The V end was cut by 8 bases, the J end by 4 bases, with 18 bases between. CDR3 length: 14 amino acids. CDR3 DNA sequence: TGTGCCAGCTCATCAGGACTGGGAGTTTACGAGCAGTACTTC. This codes for CASSSGLGVYEQYF.

V gene TRBV6-1 combines with J gene TRBJ1-1, with D possibly TRBD1 on 5 matching bases. CDR3 length: 13 amino acids. Germline-derived CDR1 and CDR2 are MNHNS and SASEGT. Trimming cost V 2 bases and J 8 bases, with 12 bases left between them. The CDR3 DNA follows: TGTGCCAGCAGTGAACACAGGATAGCGGAAGCTTTCTTT. As protein: CASSEHRIAEAFF.

The J gene is TRBJ2-7, the V gene TRBV12-5; D not resolved. The CDR3 runs 13 residues. V lost 4 bases and J 3 bases, leaving 10 bases between the germline ends. Looked up from germline, CDR1 is LGHNT and CDR2 is FRNRAP. As DNA, the CDR3 is TGTGCTAGTGGTTCTGGACGGTTCTACGAGCAGTACTTC. Protein product: CASGSGRFYEQYF.

This chain uses TRBV11-2 with TRBJ1-1; 7 bases map to TRBD1. CDR1 and CDR2 from the germline V gene are SGHAT and FQNNGV. Trimming took 5 bases from V and 6 from J; bases not matched to a gene: 9. CDR3 length: 14 amino acids. The CDR3 reads CASSEGAQFAEAFF. The CDR3 bases are TGTGCCAGCAGCGAGGGGGCGCAGTTCGCTGAAGCTTTCTTT.

This clone was observed a few times. This sequence joins TRBV5-5 and TRBJ2-7; D is unclear. The CDR3 contains 12 residues. Germline lookup yields CDR1 SGHKS and CDR2 YYEKEE (reference sequence). V shed 4 bases and J shed 1 base, with 6 bases lying between them. The CDR3 nucleotides read TGTGCCAGCAGCAGTGGGTCCTACGAGCAGTACTTC. This encodes CASSSGSYEQYF.

This clone came up once. The CDR3 coding sequence is TGTACCAGCAGCAACACGATTACAGGGGCCGAGCAGTACTTC. It encodes CTSSNTITGAEQYF. The V and J genes are TRBV7-2 and TRBJ2-7, with 7 bases identical to TRBD1. CDR3 size: 14 residues. With V trimmed by 5 bases and J by 6 bases, 10 bases remained unmatched. The V gene's germline CDR1 is SGHTA and CDR2 FQGNSA.